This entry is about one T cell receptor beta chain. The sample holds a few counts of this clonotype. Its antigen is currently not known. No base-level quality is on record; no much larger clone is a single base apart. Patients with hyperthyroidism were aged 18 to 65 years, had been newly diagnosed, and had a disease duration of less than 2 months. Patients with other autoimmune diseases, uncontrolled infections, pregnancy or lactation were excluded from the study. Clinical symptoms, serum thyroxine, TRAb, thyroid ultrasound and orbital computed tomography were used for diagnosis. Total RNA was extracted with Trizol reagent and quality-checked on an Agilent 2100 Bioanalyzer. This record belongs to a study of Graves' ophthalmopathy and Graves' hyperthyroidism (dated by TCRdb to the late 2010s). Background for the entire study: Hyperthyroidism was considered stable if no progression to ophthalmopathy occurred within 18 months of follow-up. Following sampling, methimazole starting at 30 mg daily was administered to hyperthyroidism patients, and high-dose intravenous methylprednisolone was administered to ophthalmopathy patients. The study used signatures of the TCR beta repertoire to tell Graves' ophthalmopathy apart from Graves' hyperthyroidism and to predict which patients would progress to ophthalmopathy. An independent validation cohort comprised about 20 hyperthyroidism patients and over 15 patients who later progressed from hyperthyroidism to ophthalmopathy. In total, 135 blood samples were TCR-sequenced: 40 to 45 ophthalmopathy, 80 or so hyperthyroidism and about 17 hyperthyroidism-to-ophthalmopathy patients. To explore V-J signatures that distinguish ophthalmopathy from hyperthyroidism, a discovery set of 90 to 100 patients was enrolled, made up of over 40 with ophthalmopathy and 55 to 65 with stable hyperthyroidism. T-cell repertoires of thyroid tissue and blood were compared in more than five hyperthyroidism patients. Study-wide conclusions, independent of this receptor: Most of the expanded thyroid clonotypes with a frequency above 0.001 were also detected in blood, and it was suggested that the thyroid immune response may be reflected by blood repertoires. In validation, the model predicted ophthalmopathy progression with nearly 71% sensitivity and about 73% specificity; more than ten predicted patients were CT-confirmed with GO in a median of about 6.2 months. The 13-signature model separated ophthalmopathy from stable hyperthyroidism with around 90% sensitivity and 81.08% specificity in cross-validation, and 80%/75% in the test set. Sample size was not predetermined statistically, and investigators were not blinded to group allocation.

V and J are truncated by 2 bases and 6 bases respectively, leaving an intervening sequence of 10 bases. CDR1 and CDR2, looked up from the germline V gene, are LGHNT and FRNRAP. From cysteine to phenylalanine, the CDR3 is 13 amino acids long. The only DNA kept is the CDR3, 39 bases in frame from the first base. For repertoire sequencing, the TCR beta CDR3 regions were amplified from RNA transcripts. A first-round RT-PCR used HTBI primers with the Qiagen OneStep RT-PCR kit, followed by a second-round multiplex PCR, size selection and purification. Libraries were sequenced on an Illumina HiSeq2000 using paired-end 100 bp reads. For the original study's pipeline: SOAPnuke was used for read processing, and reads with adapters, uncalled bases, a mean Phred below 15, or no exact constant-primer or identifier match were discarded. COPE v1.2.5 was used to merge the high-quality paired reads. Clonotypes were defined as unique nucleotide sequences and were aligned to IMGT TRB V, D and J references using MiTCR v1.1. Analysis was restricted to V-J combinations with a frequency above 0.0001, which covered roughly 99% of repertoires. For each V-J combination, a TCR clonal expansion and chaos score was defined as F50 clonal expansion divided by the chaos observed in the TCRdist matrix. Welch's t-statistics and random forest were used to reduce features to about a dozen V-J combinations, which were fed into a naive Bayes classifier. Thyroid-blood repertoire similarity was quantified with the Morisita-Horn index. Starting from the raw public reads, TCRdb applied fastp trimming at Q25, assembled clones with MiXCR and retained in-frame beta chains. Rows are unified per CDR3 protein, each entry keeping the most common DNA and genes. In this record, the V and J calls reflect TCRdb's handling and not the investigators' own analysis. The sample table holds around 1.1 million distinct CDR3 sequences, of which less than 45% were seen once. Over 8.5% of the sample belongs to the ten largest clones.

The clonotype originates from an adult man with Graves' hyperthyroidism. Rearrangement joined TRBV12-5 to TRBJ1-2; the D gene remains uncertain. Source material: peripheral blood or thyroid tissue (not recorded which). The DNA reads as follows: TGTGCTAGTGGTTTGAACGACCCTGATGGCTACACCTTC. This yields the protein CASGLNDPDGYTF. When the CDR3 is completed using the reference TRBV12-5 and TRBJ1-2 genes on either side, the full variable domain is DARVTQTPRHKVTEMGQEVTMRCQPILGHNTVFWYRQTMMQGLELLAYFRNRAPLDDSGMPKDRFSAEMPDATLATLKIQPSEPRDSAVYFCASGLNDPDGYTFGSGTRLTVV.